A selection of T cell receptor beta chains follows, all from one sample in a study of T-cell memory formation after mild COVID-19. TCRdb itself ran the 5' RACE reads through MiXCR, one entry per CDR3 protein. The sample contains around 450,000 distinct CDR3 sequences, approximately 24% of which appear only once. Sample: PBMCs or a T cell subset sorted from them (not recorded which). The receptors stem from an adult woman who had mild COVID-19 (a few samples of this study predate the infection). Cell type and time point are not known. Each CDR3 is given without its conserved first and last residue. Each record gives: V gene, J gene, CDR3 protein.

TRBV5-6,TRBJ2-2,ASRTYSWGTSGELF
TRBV12-3/TRBV12-4,TRBJ1-1,ASSSTGETTEAF
TRBV29-1,TRBJ2-5,SVARTGQETQY
TRBV11-2,TRBJ1-1,ASSSLQHTEAF
TRBV5-6,TRBJ2-4,ASSLASGLAKNIQY
TRBV29-1,TRBJ1-1,SVGTGTENTEAF
TRBV24-1,TRBJ2-1,ATSGDRLNEQF
TRBV7-6,TRBJ2-7,ASSPTGPGGEQY
TRBV30,TRBJ1-1,AWNRRGTSREAF
TRBV12-3/TRBV12-4,TRBJ2-5,ASSFRGQGRETQY
TRBV12-3/TRBV12-4,TRBJ2-2,ASTPSAPTGELF
TRBV12-3/TRBV12-4,TRBJ2-7,ASSTRGQSYEQY
TRBV12-3/TRBV12-4,TRBJ2-4,ASSSGNIQY
TRBV12-3/TRBV12-4,TRBJ2-1,ASSGLAEGSSYNEQF
TRBV11-3,TRBJ2-1,ASSPYYRSGSKYNEQF
TRBV7-2,TRBJ1-2,ASSLLPGKDGYT
TRBV12-3/TRBV12-4,TRBJ1-1,ASSFRGGPEAF
TRBV7-6,TRBJ2-2,ASRGQDIGRAELF
TRBV5-8,TRBJ2-7,ASSFFRVYEQY
TRBV10-3,TRBJ1-2,AISSQTAAVGYT
TRBV3-1,TRBJ1-1,ASSQTGTEAF
TRBV7-2,TRBJ2-7,ASSTTSGRLRFEQY
TRBV6-2/TRBV6-3,TRBJ1-5,ASNQWGPDQPQH
TRBV4-3,TRBJ2-3,ASSQEEGGKDTQY
TRBV18,TRBJ2-1,ASGTSGGYNEQF
TRBV11-2,TRBJ2-7,ASSLGFGGPPSYEQY
TRBV20-1,TRBJ2-2,SAEDRENTGELF
TRBV24-1,TRBJ2-1,ATSDPKGRSYNEQF
TRBV7-6,TRBJ2-2,ASRGRTSRGTGELF
TRBV11-2,TRBJ2-2,ASFMGGASAGELF
TRBV7-9,TRBJ1-2,ASSRRTDGANYGYT
TRBV10-2,TRBJ2-5,ASTSDLNQETQY
TRBV9,TRBJ2-1,ASSVWDSHNEQF
TRBV19,TRBJ2-6,ASSSWDSGANVLT
TRBV18,TRBJ2-2,ASSPTAGMNTGELF
TRBV2,TRBJ2-2,ASNGGRVIAGELF
TRBV7-2,TRBJ1-6,ASSLRPSPLH
TRBV25-1,TRBJ2-1,ASSETGRNEQF
TRBV30,TRBJ2-3,AWSVRSGVTDTQY
TRBV6-1,TRBJ2-7,ASSEGTGGLYEQY
TRBV3-1,TRBJ2-7,ASSQAGLSYEQY
TRBV18,TRBJ2-1,ASSSGQGSSYNEQF
TRBV7-6,TRBJ2-7,ASSPELLAGGSYEQY
TRBV4-2,TRBJ2-7,ASSPLAGGRYEQY
TRBV12-3/TRBV12-4,TRBJ1-1,ASSIDIRAGMNTEAF
TRBV7-9,TRBJ1-5,ASSPDGNNQPQH
TRBV6-6,TRBJ2-1,ASSFTGTSGRDEQF
TRBV18,TRBJ1-6,ASSPNKETPLH
TRBV6-5,TRBJ2-1,ASSRVRANEQF
TRBV6-5,TRBJ2-7,ASSNQGTYEQY
TRBV9,TRBJ2-1,ASSVAHNEQF
TRBV7-9,TRBJ2-7,ASSLEGRAYEQY
TRBV5-1,TRBJ2-7,ASRDQGDSYEQY
TRBV7-2,TRBJ2-5,ASSYSRDRQLQETQY